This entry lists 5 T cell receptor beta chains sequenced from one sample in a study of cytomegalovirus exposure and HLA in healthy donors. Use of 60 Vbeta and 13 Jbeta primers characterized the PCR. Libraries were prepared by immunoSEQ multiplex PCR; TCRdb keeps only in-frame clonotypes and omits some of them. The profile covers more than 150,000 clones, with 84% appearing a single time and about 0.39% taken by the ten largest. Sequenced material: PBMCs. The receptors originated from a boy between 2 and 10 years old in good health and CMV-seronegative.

The chain's CDR3 is CATEAELGTEAFF. The CDR3, as DNA: TGTGCCACTGAAGCGGAACTTGGCACTGAAGCTTTCTTT. This chain joins TRBV19 and TRBJ1-1; D call uncertain. Looked up from germline, CDR1 is LNHDA and CDR2 is SQIVND (reference sequence). This CDR3 has 13 amino acids. V lost 10 bases and J lost 4, with 16 bases in between.

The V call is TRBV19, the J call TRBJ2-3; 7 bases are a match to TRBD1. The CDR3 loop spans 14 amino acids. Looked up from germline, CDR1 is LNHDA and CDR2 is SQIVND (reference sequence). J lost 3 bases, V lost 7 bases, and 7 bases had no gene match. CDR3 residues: CASTPDRATDTQYF. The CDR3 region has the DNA TGTGCCAGTACCCCCGACAGGGCGACAGATACGCAGTATTTT.

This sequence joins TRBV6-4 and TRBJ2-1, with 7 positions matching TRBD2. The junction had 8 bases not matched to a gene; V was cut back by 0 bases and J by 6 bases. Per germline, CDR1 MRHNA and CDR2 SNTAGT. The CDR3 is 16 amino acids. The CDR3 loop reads CASSDSSLAAPNEQFF. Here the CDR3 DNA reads TGTGCCAGCAGTGACTCGAGCCTAGCGGCCCCCAATGAGCAGTTCTTC.

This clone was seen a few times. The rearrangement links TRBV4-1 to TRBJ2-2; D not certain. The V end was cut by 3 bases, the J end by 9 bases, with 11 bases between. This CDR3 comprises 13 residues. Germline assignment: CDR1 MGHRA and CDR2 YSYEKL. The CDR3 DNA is TGCGCCAGCAGCCAGGTAGCAACTTGGGAGCTGTTTTTT. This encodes CASSQVATWELFF.

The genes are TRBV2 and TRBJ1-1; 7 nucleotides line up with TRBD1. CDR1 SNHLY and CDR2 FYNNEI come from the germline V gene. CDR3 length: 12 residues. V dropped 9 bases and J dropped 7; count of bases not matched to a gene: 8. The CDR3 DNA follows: TGTGCCAGTACAGACAGGGTGGATGAAGCTTTCTTT. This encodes CASTDRVDEAFF.